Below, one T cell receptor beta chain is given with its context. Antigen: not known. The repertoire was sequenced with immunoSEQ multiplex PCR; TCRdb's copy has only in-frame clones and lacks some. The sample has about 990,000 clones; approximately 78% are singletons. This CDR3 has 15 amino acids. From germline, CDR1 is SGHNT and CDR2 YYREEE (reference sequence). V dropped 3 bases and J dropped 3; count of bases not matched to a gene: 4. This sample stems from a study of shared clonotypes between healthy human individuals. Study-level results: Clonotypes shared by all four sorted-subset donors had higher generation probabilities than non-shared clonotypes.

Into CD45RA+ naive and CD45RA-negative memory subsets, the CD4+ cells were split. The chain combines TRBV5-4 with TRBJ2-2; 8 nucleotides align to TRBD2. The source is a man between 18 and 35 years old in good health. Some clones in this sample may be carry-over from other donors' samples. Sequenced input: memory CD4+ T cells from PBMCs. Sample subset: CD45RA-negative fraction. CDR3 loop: CASSSSGGYTGELFF. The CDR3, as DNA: TGTGCCAGCAGCTCCAGCGGGGGATACACCGGGGAGCTGTTTTTT.